The 14 T cell receptor beta chains in this list originate from one sample, sequenced in a study of T cell repertoires and HLA-DP antigens. Generated by immunoSEQ multiplex PCR, the TCRdb table keeps only in-frame clones and is missing some. Among around 70,000 clones listed, 80% were seen once. These receptors have no known antigen. Input material: CD4+ T cells from PBMCs. Every receptor here comes from a man aged 60 to 75 in good health and CMV-seronegative.

The chain carries TRBV29-1 and TRBJ2-4, with TRBD1 identical over 8 bases. Germline CDR1 and CDR2: SQVTM and ANQGSEA. Unmatched junction bases numbered 5, after V lost 4 bases and J lost 6 bases. The CDR3 consists of 13 residues. The chain's CDR3 is CSVATGVGNIQYF. As DNA, the CDR3 is TGCAGCGTTGCGACAGGGGTGGGAAACATTCAGTACTTC.

The chain employs TRBV18 and TRBJ1-6, with D tentatively TRBD1 (6 bases). V lost 3 bases and J 0 bases, leaving 9 bases between the germline ends. CDR3 size: 16 residues. Germline CDR1 is KGHSH and CDR2 is LQKENI. DNA of the CDR3: TGTGCCAGCTCACCGCAGGGGACCTCCTATAATTCACCCCTCCACTTT. It translates to CASSPQGTSYNSPLHF.

This chain connects TRBV7-9 to TRBJ2-3, with TRBD1 identical over 7 bases. CDR3 length: 15 amino acids. V shed 5 bases and J 3 bases; nucleotides not matched to a gene: 8. CDR1 SEHNR and CDR2 FQNEAQ come from the germline V gene (reference sequence). CDR3 sequence: CASSRLTGSTDTQYF. In DNA, the CDR3 is TGTGCCAGCAGCAGATTGACAGGGAGTACAGATACGCAGTATTTT.

The chain is built from TRBV7-2 and TRBJ2-1; a possible D gene is TRBD2 (5 bases). The CDR3 covers 13 residues. Trimming removed 0 bases from V and 12 bases from J, with 12 bases in between. Germline V lookup: CDR1 SGHTA, CDR2 FQGNSA. CDR3 sequence reads: CASSLADWTGQFF. The CDR3 DNA follows: TGTGCCAGCAGCTTAGCGGACTGGACGGGGCAGTTCTTC.

A word on this clone: Other DNA sequences in the same sample also yield this CDR3. V and J are TRBV4-3 and TRBJ2-3; possible D gene TRBD1, 5 bases. Germline values: CDR1 LGHNA, CDR2 YSLEER. The CDR3 is made up of 14 amino acids. Trimming took off 0 bases at V and 1 base at J, with 5 bases between the two ends. CDR3 sequence (DNA): TGCGCCAGCAGCCAAGAACAGGGCACAGATACGCAGTATTTT. Translating it yields CASSQEQGTDTQYF.

The chain carries TRBV11-2 and TRBJ1-3; no clear D gene. This CDR3 comprises 11 residues. V was clipped by 8 bases and J by 3 bases, with 5 bases between them. Germline V gene lookup returns CDR1 SGHAT and CDR2 FQNNGV. The CDR3 region has the DNA TGTGCCAGCTTACGTGGAAACACCATATATTTT. Its translation: CASLRGNTIYF.

The rearrangement joins TRBV30 to TRBJ1-6; D is undetermined. From germline, CDR1 is GTSNPN and CDR2 SVGIG (reference sequence). The CDR3 has 13 residues. V was trimmed by 5 bases and J by 3 bases, leaving 8 bases between them. The CDR3 sequence is CAWEGDYNSPLHF. CDR3 coding DNA: TGTGCCTGGGAGGGAGACTATAATTCACCCCTCCACTTT.

The chain carries TRBV5-1 and TRBJ2-5; possibly TRBD2 for D (7 bases). The CDR3 extends over 13 amino acids. The germline CDR1 and CDR2 sequences are SGHRS and YFSETQ. The V and J ends lost 4 bases and 5 bases respectively, with 12 bases between them. As DNA, the CDR3 is TGCGCCAGCAGCCGAGGGGGGGATGAGACCCAGTACTTC. Translating gives CASSRGGDETQYF.

The J gene is TRBJ1-1, the V gene TRBV5-1; D possibly corresponds to TRBD1 (6 bases). V shed 0 bases and J shed 1 base, with 22 bases lying between them. The CDR3 has 19 residues. Germline V CDR1 and CDR2: SGHRS, YFSETQ. CDR3 sequence reads: CASSLATGAVAVANTEAFF. The CDR3 bases are TGCGCCAGCAGCTTGGCGACGGGGGCGGTTGCTGTCGCGAACACTGAAGCTTTCTTT.

The V call is TRBV5-4, the J call TRBJ2-2, with unresolved D. This CDR3 region has 15 residues. V shed 0 bases and J shed 5 bases, with 11 bases lying between them. Germline V lookup: CDR1 SGHNT, CDR2 YYREEE (reference sequence). This CDR3 reads CASSLGSAWTGELFF. CDR3 in DNA: TGTGCCAGCAGCTTGGGGTCGGCGTGGACCGGGGAGCTGTTTTTT. The full variable domain, completed using reference TRBV5-4 and TRBJ2-2, is ETGVTQSPTHLIKTRGQQVTLRCSSQSGHNTVSWYQQALGQGPQFIFQYYREEENGRGNFPPRFSGLQFPNYSSELNVNALELDDSALYLCASSLGSAWTGELFFGEGSRLTVL.

The chain has TRBV11-3 and TRBJ1-1, with D uncertain. The V and J ends lost 0 bases and 4 bases respectively, with 6 bases between them. Germline assignment: CDR1 SGHNT and CDR2 YENEEA. The CDR3 consists of 13 residues. The CDR3 loop reads CASSLEPRTEAFF. In DNA form, the CDR3 reads TGTGCCAGCAGCTTAGAGCCGCGCACTGAAGCTTTCTTT.

The chain carries TRBV18 and TRBJ2-7; 9 bases fit TRBD2. V lost 4 bases to trimming and J lost 3 bases; unmatched junction nucleotides: 1. The CDR3 runs 13 residues. The germline V gene encodes CDR1 KGHSH and CDR2 LQKENI. CDR3 protein: CASSQAGGYEQYF. CDR3 sequence (DNA): TGTGCCAGCTCACAAGCGGGGGGCTACGAGCAGTACTTC.

V usage is TRBV6-6 and J usage is TRBJ2-7; possibly TRBD1 for D (7 bases). Looked up from germline, CDR1 is MNHNY and CDR2 is SVGAGI (reference sequence). This CDR3 comprises 15 residues. Trimming shortened V by 0 bases and J by 4 bases, and 13 bases separated the two germline ends. The CDR3 DNA reads as TGTGCCAGCAGTTACTCGGCCAGGGGGGCATACGAGCAGTACGTC. This encodes CASSYSARGAYEQYV.

V is TRBV30 and J is TRBJ1-2; 9 bases agree with TRBD1. V dropped 1 base and J dropped 2; count of bases not matched to a gene: 5. Looked up from germline, CDR1 is GTSNPN and CDR2 is SVGIG (reference sequence). CDR3 length: 15 amino acids. CDR3 in amino acids: CAWSEGQGSNYGYTF. The CDR3 region has the DNA TGTGCCTGGAGTGAGGGACAGGGTTCGAACTATGGCTACACCTTC.